A single TCR beta chain is shown here with its context. Its antigen is undetermined. It was with 60 Vbeta and 13 Jbeta primers that the PCR ran. Profiling relied on immunoSEQ multiplex PCR, and the TCRdb table lists in-frame clones only, not all of them. In the table there are 150,000 to 200,000 clones, roughly four fifths of which are singletons. The sample comes from a study of cytomegalovirus exposure and HLA in healthy donors. At the level of the study: An earlier analysis found some 100 million unique TCR beta sequences from roughly 170 million T cells. Study-wide results and caveats: High specificity and sensitivity for cytomegalovirus status were reported for the classifier. Available immune exposure information was restricted to CMV serostatus only.

Sample: PBMCs. This clonotype was sampled from a woman in her 40s in good health and CMV-seronegative.

CDR3 sequence reads: CSVVPGDNEQFF. The CDR3 DNA sequence: TGCAGCGTTGTCCCAGGGGACAATGAGCAGTTCTTC. The chain uses TRBV29-1 and TRBJ2-1; a weak D match, TRBD1 (6 bases). The CDR3 runs to 12 residues. Germline loops: CDR1 SQVTM, CDR2 ANQGSEA. Trimming shortened V by 4 bases and J by 5 bases, and 9 bases separated the two germline ends.